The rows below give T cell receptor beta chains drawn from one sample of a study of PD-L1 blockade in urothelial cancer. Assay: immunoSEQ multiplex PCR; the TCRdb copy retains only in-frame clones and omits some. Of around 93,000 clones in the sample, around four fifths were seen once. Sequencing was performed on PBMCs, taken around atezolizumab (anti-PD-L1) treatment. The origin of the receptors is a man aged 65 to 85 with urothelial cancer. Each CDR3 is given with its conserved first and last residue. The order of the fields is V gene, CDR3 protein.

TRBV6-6,CASRENRDTTYEQYF
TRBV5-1,CASSFQRETQYF
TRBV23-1,CASSRFRDRGPNYGYTF
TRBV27,CASSTGQGGREQYF
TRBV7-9,CASRSGAGFTGELFF
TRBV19,CASSMGPHRAYEQYF
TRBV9,CASSSGGNTEAFF
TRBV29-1,CSVAQGAGTEAFF
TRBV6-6,CASSYSTGTGGHEQYF
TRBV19,CASRNLGGQGSDTQYF
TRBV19,CASSIDLASGADEQFF
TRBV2,CASSENRAVYGYTF
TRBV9,CASSVAGSGQGNRELFF
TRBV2,CASTRDREGNQPQHF
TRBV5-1,CASSREQETQYF
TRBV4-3,CASSPRQGIYGYTF
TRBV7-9,CASSQTVYEQYF
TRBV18,CASSPQPAYNEQFF
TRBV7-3,CASSPDKNYGYTF
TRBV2,CASSYRDRGAGEQYF
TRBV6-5,CASGTREKLFF
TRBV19,CASSVLMNTEAFF
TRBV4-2,CASSQVGPTSGGDEQFF
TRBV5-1,CASSGGREGDTQYF
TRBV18,CASSPDPLGTGRERNQPQHF
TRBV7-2,CASSLVLPYNEQFF
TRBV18,CASSPTSGGDNEQFF
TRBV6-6,CASNRQGRYNEQFF
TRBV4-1,CASSQEAGINTEAFF
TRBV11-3,CASSPSYGSPYNEQFF
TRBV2,CASSEGPGARETQYF
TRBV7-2,CASSLVASGIGETQYF
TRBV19,CASSLRGTNRDEQYF
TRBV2,CASPVNPGQGHYGYTF
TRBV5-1,CASALEVGTYGYTF
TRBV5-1,CASGPGQSPFQETQYF
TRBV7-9,CASSLEGVGTEAFF
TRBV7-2,CASSLGGLGRNTEAFF
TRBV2,CASSVARTSGSEQYF
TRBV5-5,CASSLEGKETQYF
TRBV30,CAGTRERASNEQFF
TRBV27,CASSLQGGREQYF
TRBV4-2,CASSQVTGATNEKLFF
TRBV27,CASSLHGTGPVYGYTF
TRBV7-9,CASSLATLTDTQYF
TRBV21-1,CASSKESPGLADDRTSTDTQYF
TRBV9,CASSVAEFAGGGGYTF
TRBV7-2,CASSLGTGVANEKLFF
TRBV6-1,CASSHREGGQPQHF
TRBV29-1,CSVPTSGAYNEQFF
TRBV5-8,CASSLYSNTGELFF
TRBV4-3,CASSQGTGVPDTQYF